This T cell receptor beta chain comes out of a study of shared clonotypes between healthy human individuals. Across the whole study: Contributing individuals were two females and a few males aged 18 to 49.

Points on this clone: Its antigen is as yet unknown.

Clones were read by immunoSEQ multiplex PCR, and TCRdb kept only the in-frame ones, dropping some. The table lists some 1,100,000 clones, about 84% of them singletons. Whole-study findings and limits: The diversity represented, both genetic and in exposure history, was limited by few donors. Sorted-subset sequencing was shown by rarefaction to be incomplete despite large depth.

CDR3 length: 13 residues. The source is a man aged 18 to 29 in good health. Some clones in this sample may be carry-over from other donors' samples. The sequencing input was memory CD4+ T cells from PBMCs. Subset given: CD45RA-negative fraction. The V call is TRBV21-1, the J call TRBJ2-7. TRBV21-1 is a known pseudogene. Written as DNA, the CDR3 is TGTGCCAGACCCTCGGGGCAGTGCTACGAGCAGTACTTC. The encoded protein is CARPSGQCYEQYF.